The T cell receptor beta chain described here comes from a study of cytomegalovirus exposure and HLA in healthy donors. Study results and limitations: The authors assumed roughly uniform sequencing depth across donors for presence/absence analyses. HLA alleles were associated with 15,000 to 20,000 TCR beta sequences in a later analysis at 0.05 false discovery rate. Other equally common chains were less clonally expanded than HLA-associated TCR beta chains, a later analysis showed. Being productive about 90% or about 30% of the time was typical of most TCR beta V segments in an earlier analysis.

This CDR3 is 18 amino acids long. A remark on this clone: Its specificity is unknown.

The PCR was carried out with 60 Vbeta primers and 13 Jbeta primers. The table came from immunoSEQ multiplex PCR; TCRdb's copy has only in-frame clones and leaves some out. The sample consists of some 130,000 clones, roughly 80% of them appearing once. Sequencing was done on a sample of PBMCs. This receptor was obtained from a woman aged 50 to 60 in good health and CMV-seropositive. V is TRBV21-1 and J is TRBJ2-7; whether TRBD1, the table's D call, matches the DNA was not checked. TRBV21-1 is classified as a pseudogene. CDR3 sequence: CASSNRTGTASILYEQYF. The CDR3 DNA follows: TGTGCCAGCAGCAACCGGACCGGGACAGCATCCATCCTCTACGAGCAGTACTTC.